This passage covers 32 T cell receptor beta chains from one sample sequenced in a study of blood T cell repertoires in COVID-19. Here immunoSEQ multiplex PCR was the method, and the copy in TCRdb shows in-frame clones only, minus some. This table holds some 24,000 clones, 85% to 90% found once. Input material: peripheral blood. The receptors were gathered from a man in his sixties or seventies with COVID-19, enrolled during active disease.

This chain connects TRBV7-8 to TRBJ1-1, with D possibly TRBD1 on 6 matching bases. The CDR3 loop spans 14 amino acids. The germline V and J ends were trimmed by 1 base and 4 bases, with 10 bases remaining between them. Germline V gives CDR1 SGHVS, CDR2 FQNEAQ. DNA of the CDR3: TGTGCCAGCAGCTTAGTACAGGGACCCACTGAAGCTTTCTTT. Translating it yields CASSLVQGPTEAFF.

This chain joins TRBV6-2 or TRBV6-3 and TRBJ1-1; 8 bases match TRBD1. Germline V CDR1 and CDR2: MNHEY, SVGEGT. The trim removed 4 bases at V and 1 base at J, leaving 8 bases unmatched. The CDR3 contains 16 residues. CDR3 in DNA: TGTGCCAGCAGTTCCCAAGCAGGGGGCTGGAACACTGAAGCTTTCTTT. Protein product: CASSSQAGGWNTEAFF.

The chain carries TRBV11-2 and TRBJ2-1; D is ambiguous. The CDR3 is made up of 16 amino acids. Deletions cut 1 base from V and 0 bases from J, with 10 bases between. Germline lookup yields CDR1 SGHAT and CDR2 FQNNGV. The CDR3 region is CASSLAPEPSYNEQFF. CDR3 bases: TGTGCCAGCAGCTTAGCACCGGAGCCCTCCTACAATGAGCAGTTCTTC. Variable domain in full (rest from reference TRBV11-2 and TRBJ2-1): EAGVAQSPRYKIIEKRQSVAFWCNPISGHATLYWYQQILGQGPKLLIQFQNNGVVDDSQLPKDRFSAERLKGVDSTLKIQPAKLEDSAVYLCASSLAPEPSYNEQFFGPGTRLTVL.

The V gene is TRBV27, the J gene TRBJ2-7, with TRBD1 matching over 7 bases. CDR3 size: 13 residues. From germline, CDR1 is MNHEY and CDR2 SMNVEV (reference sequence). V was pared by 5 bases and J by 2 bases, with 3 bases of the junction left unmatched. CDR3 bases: TGTGCCAGCAGTGACAGGGCCACCTACGAGCAGTACTTC. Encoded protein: CASSDRATYEQYF.

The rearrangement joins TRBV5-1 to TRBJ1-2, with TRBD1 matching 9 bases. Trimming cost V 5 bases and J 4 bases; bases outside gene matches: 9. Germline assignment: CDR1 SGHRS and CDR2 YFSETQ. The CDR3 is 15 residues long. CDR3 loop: CASSPRDRDFYGYTF. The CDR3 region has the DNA TGCGCCAGCAGTCCCCGGGACAGGGATTTCTATGGCTACACCTTC.

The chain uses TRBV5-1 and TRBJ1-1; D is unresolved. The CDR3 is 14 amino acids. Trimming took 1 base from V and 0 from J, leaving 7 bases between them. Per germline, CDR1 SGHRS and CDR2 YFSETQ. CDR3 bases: TGCGCCAGCAGCTTGTTCCGGTTGAACACTGAAGCTTTCTTT. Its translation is CASSLFRLNTEAFF.

Written as DNA, the CDR3 is TGTGCCAGCTCACCAAACCAGACCGGGACAGGGCCTCGGTCCCAGCATTTT. This codes for CASSPNQTGTGPRSQHF. The V call is TRBV18, the J call TRBJ1-5, with 9 bases identical to TRBD1. The germline V gene encodes CDR1 KGHSH and CDR2 LQKENI. The CDR3 extends over 17 amino acids. The V and J ends lost 2 bases and 11 bases, in that order; junction bases with no gene match: 16.

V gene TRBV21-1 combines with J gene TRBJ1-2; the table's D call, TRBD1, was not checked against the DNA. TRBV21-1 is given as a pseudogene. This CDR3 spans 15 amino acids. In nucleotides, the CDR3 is TGTGCCAGCAGCAACCTCGAGAGGGGGCCTTATGGCTACACCTTC. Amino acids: CASSNLERGPYGYTF.

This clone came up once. The CDR3, as DNA: TGTGCCAGTAGTCGGGACAACTACGAGCAGTACTTC. Translating gives CASSRDNYEQYF. V usage is TRBV19 and J usage is TRBJ2-7, with D tentatively TRBD1 (6 bases). The CDR3 spans 12 residues. V gave up 5 bases and J gave up 3 bases, with 8 bases separating them. Germline assignment: CDR1 LNHDA and CDR2 SQIVND (reference sequence).

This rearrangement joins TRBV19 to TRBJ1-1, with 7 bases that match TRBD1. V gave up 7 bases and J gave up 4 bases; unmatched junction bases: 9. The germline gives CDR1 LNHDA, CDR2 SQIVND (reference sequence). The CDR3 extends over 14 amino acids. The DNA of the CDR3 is TGTGCCAGTAACCGACAGGGACGAGGCACTGAAGCTTTCTTT. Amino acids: CASNRQGRGTEAFF. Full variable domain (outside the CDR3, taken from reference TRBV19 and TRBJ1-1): DGGITQSPKYLFRKEGQNVTLSCEQNLNHDAMYWYRQDPGQGLRLIYYSQIVNDFQKGDIAEGYSVSREKKESFPLTVTSAQKNPTAFYLCASNRQGRGTEAFFGQGTRLTVV.

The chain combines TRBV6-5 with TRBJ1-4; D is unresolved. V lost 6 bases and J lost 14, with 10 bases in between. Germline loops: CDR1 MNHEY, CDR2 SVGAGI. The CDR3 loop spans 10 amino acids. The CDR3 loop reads CASRLTRLFF. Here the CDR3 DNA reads TGTGCCAGCAGGTTGACAAGGCTGTTTTTT.

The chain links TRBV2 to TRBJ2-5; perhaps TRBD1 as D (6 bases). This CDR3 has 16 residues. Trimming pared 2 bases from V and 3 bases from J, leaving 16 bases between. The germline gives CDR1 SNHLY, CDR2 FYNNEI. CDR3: CASSERRYKGEETQYF. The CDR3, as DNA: TGTGCCAGCAGTGAAAGAAGATACAAGGGGGAAGAGACCCAGTACTTC.

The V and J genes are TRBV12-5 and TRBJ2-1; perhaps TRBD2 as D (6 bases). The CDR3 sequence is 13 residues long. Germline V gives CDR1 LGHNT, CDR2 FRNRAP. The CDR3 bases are TGTGCCAACGGACTAAACTCCTACAATGAGCAGTTCTTC. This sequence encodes CANGLNSYNEQFF.

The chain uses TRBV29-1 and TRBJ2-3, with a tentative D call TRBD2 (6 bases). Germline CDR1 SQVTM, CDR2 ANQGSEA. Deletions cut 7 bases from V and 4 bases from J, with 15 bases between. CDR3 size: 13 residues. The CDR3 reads CSGSTSPPDTQYF. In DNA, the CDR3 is TGCAGCGGCAGCACTAGCCCCCCAGATACGCAGTATTTT.

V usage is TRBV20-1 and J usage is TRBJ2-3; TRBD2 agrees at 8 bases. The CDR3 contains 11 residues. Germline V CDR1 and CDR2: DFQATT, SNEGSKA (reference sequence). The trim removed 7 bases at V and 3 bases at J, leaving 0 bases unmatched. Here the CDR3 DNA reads TGCAGTGGCGGGAGGACAGATACGCAGTATTTT. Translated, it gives CSGGRTDTQYF.

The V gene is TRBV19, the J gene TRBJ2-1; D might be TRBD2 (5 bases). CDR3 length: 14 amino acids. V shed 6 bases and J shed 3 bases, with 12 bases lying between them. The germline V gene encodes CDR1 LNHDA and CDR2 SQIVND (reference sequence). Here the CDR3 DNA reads TGTGCCAGTAGGAGGACCCGGGACTACAATGAGCAGTTCTTC. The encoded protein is CASRRTRDYNEQFF.

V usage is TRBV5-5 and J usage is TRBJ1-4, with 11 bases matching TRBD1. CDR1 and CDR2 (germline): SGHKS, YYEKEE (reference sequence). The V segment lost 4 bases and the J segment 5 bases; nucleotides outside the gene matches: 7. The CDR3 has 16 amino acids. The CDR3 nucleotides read TGTGCCAGCAGCACCGGACAGGGGGCGGGAAATGAAAAACTGTTTTTT. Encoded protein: CASSTGQGAGNEKLFF.

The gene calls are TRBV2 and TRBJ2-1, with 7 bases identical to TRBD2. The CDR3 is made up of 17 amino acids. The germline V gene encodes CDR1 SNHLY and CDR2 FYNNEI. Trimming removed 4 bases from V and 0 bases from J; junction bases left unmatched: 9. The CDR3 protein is CASSGTRYRSSYNEQFF. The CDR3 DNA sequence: TGTGCCAGCAGTGGGACTAGATATCGTAGCTCCTACAATGAGCAGTTCTTC.

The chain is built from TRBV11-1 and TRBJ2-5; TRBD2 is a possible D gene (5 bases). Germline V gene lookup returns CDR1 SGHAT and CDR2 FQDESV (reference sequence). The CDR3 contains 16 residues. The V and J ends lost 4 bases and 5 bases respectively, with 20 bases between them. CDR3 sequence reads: CASSSLWAGGRETQYF. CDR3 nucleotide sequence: TGTGCCAGCAGCTCCCTCTGGGCGGGCGGTCGCGAGACCCAGTACTTC.

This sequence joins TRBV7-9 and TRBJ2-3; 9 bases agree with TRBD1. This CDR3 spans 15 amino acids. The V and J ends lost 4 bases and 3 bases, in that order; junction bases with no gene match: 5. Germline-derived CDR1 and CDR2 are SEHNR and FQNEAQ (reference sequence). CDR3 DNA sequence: TGTGCCAGCAGCTCCCGGGACAGGGTAACAGATACGCAGTATTTT. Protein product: CASSSRDRVTDTQYF.

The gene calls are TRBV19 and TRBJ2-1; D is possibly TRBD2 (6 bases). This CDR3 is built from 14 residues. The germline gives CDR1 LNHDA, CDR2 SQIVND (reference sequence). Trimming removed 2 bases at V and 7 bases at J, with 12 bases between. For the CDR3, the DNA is TGTGCCAGTAGTATACGGCTAGCGCCGAATGAGCAGTTCTTC. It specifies CASSIRLAPNEQFF.

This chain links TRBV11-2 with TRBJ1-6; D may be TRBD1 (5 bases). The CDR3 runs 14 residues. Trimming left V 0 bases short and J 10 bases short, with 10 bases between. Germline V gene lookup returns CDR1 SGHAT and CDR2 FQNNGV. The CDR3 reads CASSLDPGGSPLHF. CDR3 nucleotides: TGTGCCAGCAGCTTAGACCCGGGGGGATCACCCCTCCACTTT.

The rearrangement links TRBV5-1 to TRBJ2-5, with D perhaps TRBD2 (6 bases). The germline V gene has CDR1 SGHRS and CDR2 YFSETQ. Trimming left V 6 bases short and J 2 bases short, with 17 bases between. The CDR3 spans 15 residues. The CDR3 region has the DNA TGCGCCAGCAATTGGGAGCTGGGGAGGCAAGAGACCCAGTACTTC. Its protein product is CASNWELGRQETQYF.

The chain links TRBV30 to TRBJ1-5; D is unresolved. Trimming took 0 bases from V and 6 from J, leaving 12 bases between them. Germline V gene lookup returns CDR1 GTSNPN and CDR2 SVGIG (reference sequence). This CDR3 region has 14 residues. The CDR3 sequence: CAWSVITAGQPQHF. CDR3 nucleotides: TGTGCCTGGAGTGTTATTACCGCGGGTCAGCCCCAGCATTTT.

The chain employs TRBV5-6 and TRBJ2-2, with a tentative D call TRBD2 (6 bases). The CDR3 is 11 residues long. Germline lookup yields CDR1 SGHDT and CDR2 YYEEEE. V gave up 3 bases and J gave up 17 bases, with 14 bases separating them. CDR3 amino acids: CASSSGDSLFF. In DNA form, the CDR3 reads TGTGCCAGCAGCTCGGGGGATTCGCTTTTTTTT.

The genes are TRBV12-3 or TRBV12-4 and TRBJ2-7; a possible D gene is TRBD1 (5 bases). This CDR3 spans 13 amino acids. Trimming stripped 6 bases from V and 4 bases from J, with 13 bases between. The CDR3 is CASSYQGGYEQYF. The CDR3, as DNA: TGTGCCAGCAGCTATCAGGGTGGATACGAGCAGTACTTC.

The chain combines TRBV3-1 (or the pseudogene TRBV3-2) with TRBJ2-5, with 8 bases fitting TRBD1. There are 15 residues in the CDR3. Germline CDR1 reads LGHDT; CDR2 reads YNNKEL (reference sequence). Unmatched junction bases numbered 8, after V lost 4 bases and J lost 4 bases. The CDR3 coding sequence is TGTGCCAGCAGCCTCCGACGCGACAGGGGAGAGACCCAGTACTTC. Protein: CASSLRRDRGETQYF.

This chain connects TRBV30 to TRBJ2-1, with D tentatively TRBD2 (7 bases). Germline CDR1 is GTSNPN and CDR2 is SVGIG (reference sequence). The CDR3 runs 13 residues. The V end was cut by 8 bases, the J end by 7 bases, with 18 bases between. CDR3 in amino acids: CAGEWGGANEQFF. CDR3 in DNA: TGTGCCGGGGAATGGGGGGGCGCAAATGAGCAGTTCTTC.

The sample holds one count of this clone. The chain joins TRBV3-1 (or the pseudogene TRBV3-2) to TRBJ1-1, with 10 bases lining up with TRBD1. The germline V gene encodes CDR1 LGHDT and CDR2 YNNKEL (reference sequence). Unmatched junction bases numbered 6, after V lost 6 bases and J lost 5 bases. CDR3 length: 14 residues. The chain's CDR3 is CASRRQGAGTEAFF. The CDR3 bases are TGTGCCAGCAGGAGACAGGGGGCGGGAACTGAAGCTTTCTTT.

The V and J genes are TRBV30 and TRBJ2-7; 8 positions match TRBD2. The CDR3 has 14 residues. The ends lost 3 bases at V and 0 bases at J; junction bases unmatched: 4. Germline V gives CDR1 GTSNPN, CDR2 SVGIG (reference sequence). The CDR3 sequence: CAWRGAGVSYEQYF. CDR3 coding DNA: TGTGCCTGGAGAGGAGCGGGAGTCTCCTACGAGCAGTACTTC.

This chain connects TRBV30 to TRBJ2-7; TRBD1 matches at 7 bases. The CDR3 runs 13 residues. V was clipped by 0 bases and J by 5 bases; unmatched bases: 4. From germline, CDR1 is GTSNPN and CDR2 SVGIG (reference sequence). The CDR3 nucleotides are TGTGCCTGGAGTGTACCCGACAGGGACGAGCAGTACTTC. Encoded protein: CAWSVPDRDEQYF.

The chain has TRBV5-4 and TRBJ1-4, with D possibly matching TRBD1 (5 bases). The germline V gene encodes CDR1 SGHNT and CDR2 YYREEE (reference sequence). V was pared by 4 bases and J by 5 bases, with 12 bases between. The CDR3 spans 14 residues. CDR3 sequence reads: CASSRDSRNEKLFF. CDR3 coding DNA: TGTGCCAGCAGCCGTGACAGCCGCAATGAAAAACTGTTTTTT. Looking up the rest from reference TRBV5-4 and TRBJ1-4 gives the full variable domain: ETGVTQSPTHLIKTRGQQVTLRCSSQSGHNTVSWYQQALGQGPQFIFQYYREEENGRGNFPPRFSGLQFPNYSSELNVNALELDDSALYLCASSRDSRNEKLFFGSGTQLSVL.